The source of this TCR beta chain is a study of blood T cell repertoires in COVID-19. About the study: From T cells, B-cell-depleted T cells, or PBMCs came the material, which was cDNA or gDNA.

Authors' methods: How many nucleated cells were present was estimated from reference gene primer amplification. Only in-frame clones appear in the TCRdb table, and some are missing; sequencing was by immunoSEQ multiplex PCR. The V and J calls and clone size are taken from that table; D and trimming were inferred from the DNA. The table has approximately 250,000 clones, around 86% seen once. This clone appeared a single time. V lost 0 bases to trimming and J lost 0 bases, with 18 bases between them. This CDR3 has 19 amino acids. The germline V gene encodes CDR1 MDHEN and CDR2 SYDVKM. The origin of this receptor is a woman aged 55-69 years with COVID-19, enrolled during active disease. The rearrangement links TRBV28 to TRBJ1-3; tentatively, D is TRBD1 (5 bases). The sample consisted of peripheral blood. CDR3 region: CASSLWGRESPHSGNTIYF. Written as DNA, the CDR3 is TGTGCCAGCAGTTTATGGGGCAGGGAATCTCCTCACTCTGGAAACACCATATATTTT. Drawing the rest from reference TRBV28 and TRBJ1-3, the complete variable domain is DVKVTQSSRYLVKRTGEKVFLECVQDMDHENMFWYRQDPGLGLRLIYFSYDVKMKEKGDIPEGYSVSREKKERFSLILESASTNQTSMYLCASSLWGRESPHSGNTIYFGEGSWLTVV.